This is a list of T cell receptor beta chains from one sample in a study of OX40 agonist ivuxolimab in advanced cancers. Here immunoSEQ multiplex PCR was the method, and the copy in TCRdb shows in-frame clones only, minus some. Counted here are some 86,000 clones, around 90% occurring once; the ten biggest clones make up more than 5.5%. The sample consisted of CD4+ or CD8+ T cells sorted from blood, taken in a trial of the OX40 agonist ivuxolimab. The receptors shown here come from an adult with an advanced solid tumor such as melanoma, head and neck, liver or kidney cancer. Both conserved end residues are trimmed from each CDR3. A D gene is named only where the DNA matches it firmly.

TRBD1 TRBV19 ASSPGKGASYEQY
. TRBV27 ASSPSNQPQH
TRBD2 TRBV11-2 ASSAPGLADYNEQF
. TRBV5-1 ASSSDGSYEQY
. TRBV28 ASSPIEAKRTEAF
TRBD1 TRBV28 ASSWTGRTDTQY
TRBD1 TRBV5-4 ASSFGQGNTEAF
. TRBV7-2 ASRTSGSTGELF
TRBD2 TRBV2 ASSDGLAGETQY
. TRBV18 ASSQGVDQPQH
. TRBV19 ASSRQGGRETQY
TRBD1 TRBV9 ASSVDHTRGFTDTQY
. TRBV11-3 ASSLAAGQGPEQY
. TRBV27 ASRAGSHEQY
. TRBV11-2 ASSLLPGSPTGELF
TRBD1 TRBV5-1 ASSTDRAGELF
TRBD1 TRBV28 ASSQGQGKAF
TRBD2 TRBV10-3 AISIGAGGTDTQY
. TRBV7-2 ASSIRDLNNNEQF
TRBD2 TRBV4-1 ASSHPTSGRDNEQF